The following is a TCR beta chain sequence with its context. What antigen it recognizes has not been identified. Mismatch with germline at one junction end may stem from a read error. The cohort was made up of approximately 670 healthy bone marrow donors. Cohort members were all nominally healthy when sampled, although unrecorded immune exposures were likely present. Of the approximately 700 cohort members, 250 to 300 had positive CMV serostatus and about 330 had negative CMV serostatus, and CMV serostatus was not recorded for the donor. A peripheral blood sample was collected from each donor, and TCR beta sequencing was performed on peripheral blood mononuclear cells. Genomic DNA extraction from the blood cell samples was performed with the Qiagen DNeasy Blood Extraction Kit. This sample was taken from a study of cytomegalovirus exposure and HLA in healthy donors (dated by TCRdb to 2015 to 2018). As for the study more broadly: An earlier analysis of approximately 640 of the donors reported approximately 300 Gb of sequence data and 117 million unique TCR beta sequences from about 179 million T cells. Typing coverage differed by locus: A, B, C, DRB1 and DQB1 were typed in roughly 620-630 donors, DQA1 in about 500, DPA1 in some 600, and DPB1 in 472. HLA typing included class I and class II loci at four-digit resolution. The genetic ancestry cluster associated with self-reported Caucasian donors included about four fifths of the roughly 360 genotyped donors. Roughly 5 DR-DQ haplotypes were handled as single units for association and clustering, since linkage in the cohort was strong. To study patterns of TCR occurrence, a later analysis re-analyzed previously published TCR beta repertoires from 700 or so donors and added high-resolution HLA genotyping. Using immunosequencing, the study profiled T cell repertoires from 666 subjects and related those repertoires to cytomegalovirus serostatus. Every discovery cohort repertoire had been produced on one sequencing platform. The study aimed to test whether signatures of past pathogen exposure could be identified by cataloging public T cell receptors. Roughly 300 gigabases of sequencing data and about 92 million unique TCR sequences made up an early release that covered fewer than 650 HLA-typed donors. In addition to the first cohort of several hundred subjects, a separate validation cohort of 120 different subjects was used. In the later analysis, no new phenotypic data were used to find candidate immune exposures; instead, reliance was placed on TCR beta sequences and their occurrence across donors. An earlier analysis of about 600 of the donors used high-throughput TCR beta sequencing to judge whether each TCR beta V gene segment behaved as functional or pseudogenic. Donor age, sex, ethnicity and CMV serostatus were compiled together with the repertoire data. On average, 235,054 unique TCR beta nucleotide sequences were sequenced per donor among roughly 430 genotyped donors of the cohort, with about 17% of those sequences being non-productive. High-throughput TCR immunosequencing, statistical association of individual TCRs with disease status, and machine learning were combined to predict cytomegalovirus infection status. A later genetic analysis took genome-wide SNP genotypes for about 65% of the 666 donors and used that subset as a discovery cohort. Broad study findings and their caveats: Because HLA typing was unavailable for some donors at each locus, only the typed subset was used in association tests. It was suggested by the authors that the approach could potentially be generalized to other disease states and immunological phenotypes. Linkage disequilibrium might explain the correlated functional status among segregating V segments, but an unknown experimental factor could not be ruled out. According to a later analysis, TCR association rates differed among HLA loci, with DRB1 alleles showing the most associated TCRs and HLA-C alleles showing the fewest. When HLA alleles, especially DR and DQ, strongly co-occurred, attributing TCR associations to individual alleles was difficult. The study listed 164 TCR beta chains as associated with cytomegalovirus. In this cohort, only TCR beta chains were sequenced, and detectable features were limited by the absence of alpha or paired-chain data. A further reported finding was that TCR beta sequences accurately predicted the HLA-A and HLA-B alleles for most subjects in the first cohort. According to a later genetic analysis, donors in an Asian-associated ancestry cluster had fewer N-insertions in productive TCRs than the roughly 670-donor mean. Some IMGT-functional V segments, including TRBV6-2 and TRBV6-3, could not be distinguished by the 87-base-pair reads and were therefore excluded. A later genetic analysis associated a missense DCLRE1C variant with V-gene and J-gene trimming of TCR beta chains, and an independent cohort replicated the association. In a later analysis, HLA-associated TCR beta chains were found to be more clonally expanded and to have lower generation probabilities than equally common non-associated chains. In an earlier analysis of over 550 of the donors, most TCR beta V segments were observed in productive rearrangements about 90% or about 30% of the time, broadly matching IMGT annotations. Three of the identified cytomegalovirus-associated TCR beta chains were confirmed in vitro to be specific for cytomegalovirus antigens. Fewer than 20 rarely observed V segments, including chromosome 9 orphons, were excluded from the earlier analysis of about 500 of the donors because counts were too low. In a later analysis, 15,000 to 20,000 TCR beta sequences were associated with specific HLA alleles at a false discovery rate of 0.05. While some public TCRs were present in many individuals, most TCR sequences turned up only very rarely across donors. In a later analysis, several top co-occurrence clusters were reported to appear linked to parvovirus B19, influenza, CMV and Epstein-Barr virus. Presence/absence analyses assumed roughly uniform sequencing depth across donors, an assumption that may not hold. For the cohort, immune exposure information was limited to CMV serostatus. The sequencing pipeline was judged likely to have produced a cluster of highly shared sequence variants as a technical artifact. The classifier was reported to diagnose cytomegalovirus status with high specificity and sensitivity in both the original and validation cohorts. Most CMV-associated TCR beta chains appeared to be HLA-restricted in a later analysis, and the HLA associations seemed to be driven largely by CMV exposure.

Including the terminal cysteine and phenylalanine, the CDR3 comprises 17 residues. The sequence is cut down to CDR3 DNA, 51 bases in frame from base 1. Sequences SEHNR (CDR1) and FQNEAQ (CDR2) are obtained from the germline V gene (reference sequence). The library was made by the immunoSEQ multiplex PCR assay. For the multiplex PCR, a mixture combining 60 forward primers for TCR Vbeta segments and 13 reverse primers for TCR Jbeta segments was used. Amplification of the CDR3 region of rearranged TCR beta genes was performed with a multiplex PCR assay on genomic DNA. Amplified TCR beta libraries were sequenced as 87-base-pair reads on the Illumina HiSeq System. On the authors' methods: Across the 700 or so repertoires, a later analysis counted tens of millions of unique TCR beta chains, approximately 10 million of which were shared by at least two donors. A nearest-neighbor algorithm error-corrected the raw reads and collapsed the reads into unique sequences, merging closely related sequences to remove PCR and sequencing errors. Alignment of CDR3 sequences to IMGT reference sequences was used to assign V, D and J gene segments. For a sequence to be retained, a match of at least six nucleotides was required to both a V gene segment and a J gene segment. Rearrangements were called productive when the CDR3 lacked stop codons and stayed in frame with V and J; all others were non-productive. Following IMGT convention, CDR3 was defined as the stretch from the second conserved V-encoded cysteine to the conserved J-encoded phenylalanine. The earlier analysis of about 560 of the donors excluded any sequence lacking an unambiguous match to a single V gene segment. An earlier analysis of fewer than 750 of the donors called V segments functional above 56.7% productive rearrangements and segregating when the between-donor standard deviation exceeded 5%. A statistical classification framework was built for diagnosing cytomegalovirus status from the catalog of TCR beta chain sequences. In a later analysis, V and J genes were assigned by comparing TCR nucleotide sequences against IMGT/GENE-DB human TR gene sequences. In a later analysis, CDR3 sequences and most-parsimonious VDJ recombination scenarios were assigned using the TCRdist pipeline. In a later analysis, each TCR beta chain was defined by its CDR3 amino acid sequence together with its V-gene family, and reads lacking a unique V-gene family were excluded. As a way to deal with suspected cross-contamination and a sequencing artifact, a later analysis dropped under 600 nucleotide sequences that were highly shared and had low generation probability. In a later analysis, a clonal expansion index for each public chain was calculated from normalized within-repertoire ranks of inferred template counts. In a later analysis, generation probabilities were computed using a VDJ recombination model fitted to out-of-frame rearrangements, and the results were checked against IGoR. In a later analysis, hypergeometric tests were used to score TCR-TCR, TCR-HLA and TCR-CMV co-occurrence, with a repertoire-size bias correction applied to TCR pairs. False discovery rates were estimated in a later analysis by permuting HLA or CMV assignments 20 times. In a later analysis, co-occurring TCRs were grouped using DBSCAN, and TCRdist sequence similarity was added for clustering within HLA-allele-positive subsets. For co-occurrence clustering, repertoires with fewer than 30,000 or more than 120,000 public chains were excluded, along with five repertoires with anomalous nucleotide sharing. What TCRdb holds here is the immuneACCESS table cut down to in-frame rearrangements. Part of the clones is not present; checked against another copy, under half of the missing clones reflect an unresolved V gene, and the others are unexplained. V and J calls and clone size are those listed in that table; D and trimming were worked out from the DNA. In this sample the table shows 100,000 to 150,000 clones, around 69% of which occur a single time. The ten largest clones represent approximately 2.9% of the sample.

The specimen sequenced was PBMCs. The clonotype originates from a human donor in good health. The chain joins TRBV7-9 to TRBJ2-2; 10 junctional bases match TRBD2. CDR3 loop: CSSSPPSGRGHTGELFF. The sequence in DNA is TGTTCCAGCAGCCCACCCAGCGGGAGGGGGCACACCGGGGAGCTGTTTTTT.